These 10 T cell receptor beta chains were sequenced from one sample in a study of blood T cell repertoires in COVID-19. Profiled with immunoSEQ multiplex PCR; TCRdb holds only in-frame clones, not every one. The table shows 250,000 to 400,000 clones, with over 75% occurring only once. The sample was PBMCs or T cells enriched from blood (not recorded which). These receptor sequences come from a woman aged 30 to 39 who had recovered from COVID-19.

V is TRBV4-1 and J is TRBJ2-3; 10 bases fit TRBD2. V lost 2 bases, J lost 9 bases, and 11 bases stayed unmatched. This CDR3 contains 16 residues. In germline, CDR1 is MGHRA, CDR2 YSYEKL. The CDR3, as DNA: TGCGCCAGCAGCCAATCCTTACTAGCGGGGAAAGGGACGCAGTATTTT. Translating it yields CASSQSLLAGKGTQYF.

The chain joins TRBV7-2 to TRBJ1-1, with 10 positions matching TRBD1. V shed 4 bases and J 3 bases; nucleotides not matched to a gene: 8. The CDR3 length is 16 residues. Germline V gene sequence: CDR1 SGHTA, CDR2 FQGNSA. In DNA form, the CDR3 reads TGTGCCAGCAGCTATTACCCGGGACAGGGGCACACTGAAGCTTTCTTT. Its protein product is CASSYYPGQGHTEAFF.

This chain connects TRBV6-5 to TRBJ1-1; 10 bases agree with TRBD1. The CDR3 sequence is 13 residues long. Looked up from germline, CDR1 is MNHEY and CDR2 is SVGAGI. Trimming cost V 4 bases and J 11 bases; bases outside gene matches: 7. This CDR3 reads CASSLTGGEVAFF. The CDR3 region has the DNA TGTGCCAGCAGTTTGACAGGGGGCGAGGTGGCTTTCTTT.

This chain connects TRBV12-3 or TRBV12-4 to TRBJ2-3; the D gene is possibly TRBD1 (5 bases). V gave up 4 bases and J gave up 4 bases, with 6 bases separating them. The CDR3 length is 12 residues. The CDR3 nucleotides read TGTGCCAGCAGTTGGGGCGCAGATACGCAGTATTTT. Amino acid sequence: CASSWGADTQYF.

The chain employs TRBV19 and TRBJ2-7, with D possibly matching TRBD1 (6 bases). V lost 1 base and J 4 bases, leaving 14 bases between the germline ends. The CDR3 is 15 residues long. Germline CDR1 reads LNHDA; CDR2 reads SQIVND (reference sequence). In nucleotides, the CDR3 is TGTGCCAGTAGTATAGCAGGGGATGCTGTATACGAGCAGTACTTC. It specifies CASSIAGDAVYEQYF. Based on the CDR3 plus reference TRBV19 and TRBJ2-7, the full variable domain is DGGITQSPKYLFRKEGQNVTLSCEQNLNHDAMYWYRQDPGQGLRLIYYSQIVNDFQKGDIAEGYSVSREKKESFPLTVTSAQKNPTAFYLCASSIAGDAVYEQYFGPGTRLTVT.

This rearrangement joins TRBV4-3 to TRBJ2-2, with a tentative D call TRBD2 (6 bases). Germline V gene data show CDR1 as LGHNA and CDR2 as YSLEER. The V and J ends lost 0 bases and 2 bases respectively, with 13 bases between them. This CDR3 is 17 amino acids long. In DNA, the CDR3 is TGCGCCAGCAGCCAAGACCTACTAGCCTTCAACACCGGGGAGCTGTTTTTT. Its protein is CASSQDLLAFNTGELFF.

In its sample, this clone was seen many times. The chain is built from TRBV6-2 or TRBV6-3 and TRBJ1-5, with 11 positions matching TRBD1. CDR1 is MNHEY and CDR2 is SVGEGT in the germline V gene. V gave up 7 bases and J gave up 8 bases; unmatched junction bases: 13. The CDR3 length is 16 residues. CDR3: CASTPGQGAFRKPQHF. DNA of the CDR3: TGTGCCAGCACCCCCGGACAGGGGGCCTTTAGAAAGCCCCAGCATTTT.

The chain joins TRBV5-1 to TRBJ1-6; no reliable D call. Germline V gives CDR1 SGHRS, CDR2 YFSETQ. Trimming removed 0 bases from V and 0 bases from J, with 13 bases in between. The CDR3 is 18 residues long. The CDR3: CASSLEAGRASYNSPLHF. CDR3 coding DNA: TGCGCCAGCAGCTTGGAGGCAGGTAGAGCCTCCTATAATTCACCCCTCCACTTT.

This clone occurred once. This chain links TRBV19 with TRBJ1-1; D not certain. Germline assignment: CDR1 LNHDA and CDR2 SQIVND (reference sequence). This CDR3 has 12 residues. V shed 5 bases and J shed 1 base, with 5 bases lying between them. The CDR3: CASSPGNTEAFF. The CDR3 DNA reads TGTGCCAGTAGTCCGGGGAACACTGAAGCTTTCTTT.

This clone was observed once. The chain combines TRBV19 with TRBJ1-2, with a possible D match to TRBD1 (6 bases). This CDR3 has 16 residues. V was pared by 5 bases and J by 0 bases, with 16 bases between. The V gene's germline CDR1 is LNHDA and CDR2 SQIVND (reference sequence). CDR3 nucleotides: TGTGCCAGTAGTCCTACAGGGTACCCTGCTAACTATGGCTACACCTTC. This encodes CASSPTGYPANYGYTF. The entire variable domain, with the rest obtained from reference TRBV19 and TRBJ1-2, is as follows: DGGITQSPKYLFRKEGQNVTLSCEQNLNHDAMYWYRQDPGQGLRLIYYSQIVNDFQKGDIAEGYSVSREKKESFPLTVTSAQKNPTAFYLCASSPTGYPANYGYTFGSGTRLTVV.